This T cell receptor (beta chain) was obtained from a study of technical replicates of blood from a handful of donors. CDR3 size: 16 residues. CDR1 and CDR2 from the germline V gene are SGHTA and FQGNSA. Trimming stripped 5 bases from V and 0 bases from J, with 14 bases between. The data were produced by immunoSEQ multiplex PCR, yet TCRdb's version contains in-frame clones alone and is incomplete. Of 91,000 or so clones detected, about 94% appear once; the ten largest clones hold about 0.3%. This TCR was recovered from a human donor in good health. Material: T cells isolated from PBMCs. The V and J genes are TRBV7-2 and TRBJ2-4, with D perhaps matching TRBD2 (6 bases). The CDR3 spells CASSPYSGLAKNIQYF. CDR3 in DNA: TGTGCCAGCAGCCCTTATAGCGGTCTAGCCAAAAACATTCAGTACTTC.